This TCR beta chain was captured in a study of OX40 agonist ivuxolimab in advanced cancers. Researchers took blood at baseline, on cycle 4 day 1, and on cycle 7 day 1. The protocol was immunoSEQ multiplex PCR, while the TCRdb copy is restricted to in-frame clones and leaves out a portion. The data show around 94,000 clones, roughly 89% seen once. Germline V gene lookup returns CDR1 LNHDA and CDR2 SQIVND (reference sequence). There are 13 residues in the CDR3. The V and J ends lost 1 base and 4 bases respectively, with 5 bases between them. Remarks on this clone: Its antigen is currently unknown.

General study findings and limits: Compared with CD4+, CD8+ T cells on average had more expanded clones.

This TCR was recovered from an adult with an advanced solid tumor such as melanoma, head and neck, liver or kidney cancer. The specimen comprised CD4+ or CD8+ T cells sorted from blood, sampled in a trial of the OX40 agonist ivuxolimab. This chain connects TRBV19 to TRBJ1-5; D is unresolved. For the CDR3, the DNA is TGTGCCAGTAGTATAGTTCCAAATCAGCCCCAGCATTTT. Translated, it gives CASSIVPNQPQHF. The full variable domain, with the rest looked up from reference TRBV19 and TRBJ1-5, is DGGITQSPKYLFRKEGQNVTLSCEQNLNHDAMYWYRQDPGQGLRLIYYSQIVNDFQKGDIAEGYSVSREKKESFPLTVTSAQKNPTAFYLCASSIVPNQPQHFGDGTRLSIL.